The 20 T cell receptor beta chains reported below all come from one sample, sequenced in a study of cytomegalovirus exposure and HLA in healthy donors. PCR involved 60 Vbeta and 13 Jbeta primers. Sequenced by immunoSEQ multiplex PCR; TCRdb stores in-frame clones only, minus some. The sample has about 190,000 clones; over 60% are singletons. Sample: PBMCs. All receptors derive from a woman aged 35 to 49 in good health and CMV-seronegative.

The genes are TRBV19 and TRBJ2-7; TRBD2 agrees at 12 bases. Germline CDR1 and CDR2: LNHDA and SQIVND (reference sequence). V shed 4 bases, J shed 5 bases, and the junction held 6 bases outside the gene matches. The CDR3 runs to 15 residues. The CDR3 region is CASSTRTSGIHEQYF. CDR3 DNA: TGTGCCAGTAGTACCCGGACTAGCGGGATCCACGAGCAGTACTTC.

The genes are TRBV29-1 and TRBJ2-2; 9 nucleotides agree with TRBD1. The CDR3 runs to 14 residues. Germline trimming cut 3 bases from V and 6 bases from J; bases unmatched to any gene: 5. The germline V gene has CDR1 SQVTM and CDR2 ANQGSEA. The CDR3 sequence: CSVDGQGSAGELFF. CDR3 DNA sequence: TGCAGCGTTGACGGACAGGGGTCTGCCGGGGAGCTGTTTTTT.

This clone occurred a few times. This chain uses TRBV7-2 with TRBJ2-1; D is possibly TRBD1 (5 bases). CDR3 size: 18 residues. CDR1 is SGHTA, CDR2 FQGNSA, per germline. The ends were cut back, 5 bases at V and 2 bases at J, with 22 bases in the middle. CDR3 protein: CASSISWGLLVPYNEQFF. CDR3 sequence (DNA): TGTGCCAGCAGCATCAGTTGGGGCCTCTTAGTACCCTACAATGAGCAGTTCTTC.

This clone was picked up a small number of times. The chain joins TRBV7-3 to TRBJ1-5; TRBD1 matches at 7 bases. Per germline, CDR1 SGHTA and CDR2 FQGTGA. CDR3 length equals 13 residues. Trimming cost V 5 bases and J 5 bases; bases outside gene matches: 3. The CDR3 loop is CASSQQGYQPQHF. The CDR3 coding sequence is TGTGCCAGCAGCCAACAGGGGTATCAGCCCCAGCATTTT.

The chain is built from TRBV29-1 and TRBJ1-2; 11 bases are shared with TRBD1. The CDR3 runs to 13 residues. From germline, CDR1 is SQVTM and CDR2 ANQGSEA. V was clipped by 6 bases and J by 6 bases; unmatched bases: 6. The CDR3 nucleotides are TGCAGCGTGGACGGACAGGGGGCAGATGGCTACACCTTC. Protein: CSVDGQGADGYTF. Using reference TRBV29-1 and TRBJ1-2 for the parts outside the CDR3, the full variable domain is SAVISQKPSRDICQRGTSLTIQCQVDSQVTMMFWYRQQPGQSLTLIATANQGSEATYESGFVIDKFPISRPNLTFSTLTVSNMSPEDSSIYLCSVDGQGADGYTFGSGTRLTVV.

This sequence joins TRBV2 and TRBJ2-2; 7 bases map to TRBD2. Germline V gives CDR1 SNHLY, CDR2 FYNNEI. V lost 4 bases to trimming and J lost 6 bases; unmatched junction nucleotides: 11. This CDR3 contains 16 residues. The CDR3 DNA sequence: TGTGCCAGCAGTGTCGAGGGAGGGCCTCAATCCGGGGAGCTGTTTTTT. Its translation is CASSVEGGPQSGELFF.

The chain carries TRBV18 and TRBJ2-5; the match to TRBD2 covers 9 bases. V shed 3 bases and J 4 bases; nucleotides not matched to a gene: 9. The CDR3 is made up of 16 amino acids. Germline V gene data show CDR1 as KGHSH and CDR2 as LQKENI. This CDR3 reads CASSPGLQREAETQYF. The CDR3 nucleotides read TGTGCCAGCTCACCCGGGCTCCAGCGGGAGGCAGAGACCCAGTACTTC.

The J gene is TRBJ1-3, the V gene TRBV19, with 7 bases fitting TRBD1. Germline CDR1 is LNHDA and CDR2 is SQIVND (reference sequence). CDR3 size: 16 residues. Trimming cost V 5 bases and J 2 bases; bases outside gene matches: 9. The CDR3 sequence: CASSLIQGMAGNTIYF. CDR3 sequence (DNA): TGTGCCAGTAGTTTAATACAGGGGATGGCTGGAAACACCATATATTTT.

V and J are TRBV5-6 and TRBJ2-2; D unclear. The germline V gene encodes CDR1 SGHDT and CDR2 YYEEEE. Trimming pared 5 bases from V and 6 bases from J, leaving 17 bases between. The CDR3 consists of 15 residues. The DNA of the CDR3 is TGTGCCAGCAGTCCTACGAGGAACTGGGCCGGGGAGCTGTTTTTT. Translated: CASSPTRNWAGELFF.

The V gene is TRBV4-1, the J gene TRBJ1-2; TRBD1 aligns across 7 bases. J lost 4 bases, V lost 2 bases, and 10 bases had no gene match. Germline CDR1 reads MGHRA; CDR2 reads YSYEKL. The CDR3 has 16 amino acids. The CDR3 DNA sequence: TGCGCCAGCAGCCAAACAGAGACAGGGTTTGTCTATGGCTACACCTTC. The encoded protein is CASSQTETGFVYGYTF.

The chain uses TRBV21-1 and TRBJ2-7; TRBD2 was called by the table and not checked on the DNA. TRBV21-1 is marked as a pseudogene. The CDR3 extends over 13 amino acids. Here the CDR3 reads CASSKYLAYEQYV. CDR3 nucleotide sequence: TGTGCCAGCAGCAAATACCTAGCGTACGAGCAGTACGTC.

This clone was seen a handful of times. This chain connects TRBV11-3 to TRBJ2-7; the D gene is possibly TRBD1 (6 bases). V lost 1 base and J 5 bases, leaving 9 bases between the germline ends. The CDR3 is made up of 13 amino acids. CDR1 SGHNT and CDR2 YENEEA come from the germline V gene. The CDR3 reads CASSLVPGDEQYV. The CDR3 DNA sequence: TGTGCCAGCAGCTTAGTGCCAGGGGACGAGCAGTACGTC.

This clone has just a few counts. The gene calls are TRBV7-2 and TRBJ1-2; no firm D call. CDR3 length: 14 amino acids. Trimming pared 5 bases from V and 4 bases from J, leaving 14 bases between. CDR1 and CDR2 (germline): SGHTA, FQGNSA. The CDR3, as DNA: TGTGCCAGCAGCCCAGAGGTGGGTCGCTATGGCTACACCTTC. It encodes CASSPEVGRYGYTF.

In DNA form, the CDR3 reads TGTGCCAGCAGCCAGAGACAGGGGGAGCAGTTCTTC. It codes for CASSQRQGEQFF. This chain uses TRBV11-3 with TRBJ2-1, with TRBD1 identical over 8 bases. The CDR3 covers 12 residues. V was clipped by 5 bases and J by 10 bases; unmatched bases: 4. Germline V gene data show CDR1 as SGHNT and CDR2 as YENEEA. The variable domain in full, with the rest retrieved from reference TRBV11-3 and TRBJ2-1, is EAGVVQSPRYKIIEKKQPVAFWCNPISGHNTLYWYLQNLGQGPELLIRYENEEAVDDSQLPKDRFSAERLKGVDSTLKIQPAELGDSAVYLCASSQRQGEQFFGPGTRLTVL.

Concerning this clone: Germline is not matched at one junction end, which may reflect a read error. The J gene is TRBJ1-1, the V gene TRBV7-9, with D maybe TRBD1 (6 bases). The CDR3 runs to 14 residues. Germline CDR1 reads SEHNR; CDR2 reads FQNEAQ (reference sequence). As DNA, the CDR3 is TGTGCCAGCAGCATAGCCGGGGGGCTTACTGAAGCTTTCTTT. Its translation is CASSIAGGLTEAFF.

The J gene is TRBJ1-2, the V gene TRBV19; 8 bases agree with TRBD1. The CDR3 loop spans 15 amino acids. J was trimmed by 4 bases and V by 4 bases; bases with no gene match: 8. In germline, CDR1 is LNHDA, CDR2 SQIVND (reference sequence). The CDR3 spells CASSTSDRGLYGYTF. The CDR3 DNA reads TGTGCCAGTAGTACCTCCGACAGGGGCCTCTATGGCTACACCTTC.

The chain couples TRBV27 to TRBJ1-5, with 7 bases matching TRBD1. Germline V lookup: CDR1 MNHEY, CDR2 SMNVEV (reference sequence). The CDR3 runs 16 residues. V lost 6 bases to trimming and J lost 4 bases; unmatched junction nucleotides: 12. CDR3 in DNA: TGTGCCAGCAGGTCTACCAGGGGGTCACTTAATCAGCCCCAGCATTTT. The encoded protein is CASRSTRGSLNQPQHF.

The chain has TRBV27 and TRBJ1-2; D is perhaps TRBD1 (5 bases). Germline V CDR1 and CDR2: MNHEY, SMNVEV (reference sequence). This CDR3 spans 15 amino acids. The germline V and J ends were trimmed by 3 bases and 3 bases, with 14 bases remaining between them. The CDR3 loop reads CASSLDPTGHYGYTF. The CDR3 DNA is TGTGCCAGCAGTTTGGACCCCACAGGTCACTATGGCTACACCTTC.

This clone was counted a few times. The V gene is TRBV29-1, the J gene TRBJ2-1; tentatively, D is TRBD1 (5 bases). From germline, CDR1 is SQVTM and CDR2 ANQGSEA. This CDR3 region has 12 residues. V gave up 5 bases and J gave up 8 bases, with 13 bases separating them. The DNA for the CDR3 is TGCAGCGTTTCAATCAGGGTCGATGAGCAGTTCTTC. This translates into CSVSIRVDEQFF.

The chain couples TRBV7-2 to TRBJ2-1; D is undetermined. The CDR3 runs to 15 residues. Germline-derived CDR1 and CDR2 are SGHTA and FQGNSA. V shed 0 bases and J shed 4 bases, with 10 bases lying between them. The CDR3 DNA reads TGTGCCAGCAGCTTAGCTGCTAGATCGTACAATGAGCAGTTCTTC. It codes for CASSLAARSYNEQFF.